The rows below give T cell receptor beta chains drawn from one sample of a study of cytomegalovirus exposure and HLA in healthy donors. Assay: immunoSEQ multiplex PCR; the TCRdb copy retains only in-frame clones and omits some. The data hold 110,000 or so clones, with about 87% observed a single time. The material sequenced was PBMCs. These receptors originate from a man between 18 and 35 years old in good health and CMV-seronegative. The CDR3 runs from the conserved cysteine through the conserved F or W. Fields, in order: V gene, CDR3 protein.

v_call: TRBV6-4; cdr3_aa: CASSEEGASGANVLTF
v_call: TRBV21-1; cdr3_aa: CASTFLWEKLFF
v_call: TRBV18; cdr3_aa: CASSQDTYSPLHF
v_call: TRBV27; cdr3_aa: CASSFGDEQFF
v_call: TRBV18; cdr3_aa: CASSPIAASAYEQYF
v_call: TRBV5-1; cdr3_aa: CASSLGGQGSYEQYF
v_call: TRBV20-1; cdr3_aa: CSAREYGEQFF
v_call: TRBV19; cdr3_aa: CASSTNPGGAKNIQYF
v_call: TRBV5-1; cdr3_aa: CASSLGHLNEQFF
v_call: TRBV10-3; cdr3_aa: CAIRQADRGLAGGPYEQFF
v_call: TRBV4-1; cdr3_aa: CASSQVGQGTEAFF
v_call: TRBV4-3; cdr3_aa: CASRRGTASYEQYF
v_call: TRBV10-1; cdr3_aa: CASSGDSKNIQYF
v_call: TRBV19; cdr3_aa: CASSIGDRVSGEAFF
v_call: TRBV7-9; cdr3_aa: CASSLAPGVNTEAFF
v_call: TRBV28; cdr3_aa: CASRTDRGTYEQYF
v_call: TRBV19; cdr3_aa: CASLGTGVRNQPQHF
v_call: TRBV1; cdr3_aa: CTSSQESSGRRNNEQFF
v_call: TRBV28; cdr3_aa: CASSRPEGGYTF
v_call: TRBV28; cdr3_aa: CASSLIGKGTEAFF
v_call: TRBV5-1; cdr3_aa: CASSLGLAETQYF
v_call: TRBV6-6; cdr3_aa: CASRLGQGFRYEQFF
v_call: TRBV7-9; cdr3_aa: CASSLGHARNEAFF
v_call: TRBV6-1; cdr3_aa: CASSLQGTDTQYF
v_call: TRBV9; cdr3_aa: CASSARTGGGNYGYTF
v_call: TRBV13; cdr3_aa: CASSQGNYGYTF
v_call: TRBV28; cdr3_aa: CASSRRGERYEQYF
v_call: TRBV9; cdr3_aa: CASSVELAGTYEQYF
v_call: TRBV30; cdr3_aa: CAWDSSTWGDNDEQYF
v_call: TRBV28; cdr3_aa: CASSVTSGSRYEQYF
v_call: TRBV5-4; cdr3_aa: CASSLGGGSKNIQYF
v_call: TRBV27; cdr3_aa: CASSSGTGPSGANVLTF
v_call: TRBV28; cdr3_aa: CASSHDISPASGGVDTQYF
v_call: TRBV14; cdr3_aa: CASSQQLTGDYNSPLHF
v_call: TRBV14; cdr3_aa: CASRRGGTEAFF
v_call: TRBV5-6; cdr3_aa: CASSLLRGTLHNEQFF
v_call: TRBV5-1; cdr3_aa: CASRGQNTDTQYF
v_call: TRBV2; cdr3_aa: CARQGASGVRDTDTQYF
v_call: TRBV5-1; cdr3_aa: CASSLQGNEQYF
v_call: TRBV15; cdr3_aa: CATSRDGRVNTEAFF
v_call: TRBV9; cdr3_aa: CASSVGTADDQPQHF
v_call: TRBV5-1; cdr3_aa: CASSLEDSSNQPQHF
v_call: TRBV7-9; cdr3_aa: CASSLVLAEQYF